The 15 T cell receptor beta chains below all came from one sample that was sequenced in a study of immune evolution from preneoplasia to lung adenocarcinoma. Some clones are missing from TCRdb's copy, which holds only in-frame ones; the method was immunoSEQ multiplex PCR. The sample carries 13,000 to 15,000 clones, over 65% recorded once. Material: FFPE minimally invasive lung adenocarcinoma tissue. All receptors derive from a person aged 60-80 years with lung adenocarcinoma.

The CDR3 is CASRDTAQSQPQHF. The DNA for the CDR3 is TGTGCCAGCCGGGACACGGCACAGAGTCAGCCCCAGCATTTT. V is TRBV28 and J is TRBJ1-5, with D maybe TRBD1 (6 bases). Germline V gene data show CDR1 as MDHEN and CDR2 as SYDVKM. V was shortened by 8 bases and J by 6 bases, with 17 bases between the two germline ends. The CDR3 has 14 amino acids. Supplemented by reference TRBV28 and TRBJ1-5, the full variable domain reads DVKVTQSSRYLVKRTGEKVFLECVQDMDHENMFWYRQDPGLGLRLIYFSYDVKMKEKGDIPEGYSVSREKKERFSLILESASTNQTSMYLCASRDTAQSQPQHFGDGTRLSIL.

The genes are TRBV9 and TRBJ2-1; 9 bases are a match to TRBD1. Germline V CDR1 and CDR2: SGDLS, YYNGEE. Trimming removed 0 bases from V and 10 bases from J; junction bases left unmatched: 8. The CDR3 is 15 residues long. CDR3 sequence: CASSVGDRAEGEQFF. CDR3 nucleotide sequence: TGTGCCAGCAGCGTAGGGGACAGGGCGGAGGGCGAGCAGTTCTTC. The full variable domain, with the rest looked up from reference TRBV9 and TRBJ2-1, is DSGVTQTPKHLITATGQRVTLRCSPRSGDLSVYWYQQSLDQGLQFLIQYYNGEERAKGNILERFSAQQFPDLHSELNLSSLELGDSALYFCASSVGDRAEGEQFFGPGTRLTVL.

This chain connects TRBV2 to TRBJ1-1; D remains ambiguous. Per germline, CDR1 SNHLY and CDR2 FYNNEI. The CDR3 runs to 15 residues. Trimming removed 2 bases at V and 5 bases at J, with 15 bases between. The DNA for the CDR3 is TGTGCCAGCAGTGAATGGGTATTAAGGGAAACTGAAGCTTTCTTT. Protein sequence: CASSEWVLRETEAFF.

J is TRBJ1-1 and V is TRBV2; D uncertain. Trimming removed 7 bases at V and 5 bases at J, with 20 bases between. Germline CDR1 and CDR2: SNHLY and FYNNEI. The CDR3 runs 15 residues. CDR3 in amino acids: CASISHGGYGTEAFF. CDR3 coding DNA: TGTGCCAGCATCTCACATGGAGGGTATGGGACTGAAGCTTTCTTT.

The chain has TRBV4-3 and TRBJ2-7, with 7 bases matching TRBD2. The V and J ends lost 0 bases and 2 bases, in that order; junction bases with no gene match: 4. The CDR3 extends over 15 amino acids. The germline V gene encodes CDR1 LGHNA and CDR2 YSLEER. CDR3 in DNA: TGCGCCAGCAGCCAAGAGTCTAGCGGCGCCTACGAGCAGTACTTC. This encodes CASSQESSGAYEQYF.

The sample holds a few counts of this clone. This sequence joins TRBV29-1 and TRBJ2-5; D unclear. This CDR3 region has 10 residues. V dropped 6 bases and J dropped 7 bases, with 9 bases sitting between them. Germline lookup yields CDR1 SQVTM and CDR2 ANQGSEA. CDR3 sequence: CSVTKGTQYF. DNA for the CDR3: TGCAGCGTGACCAAGGGGACCCAGTACTTC.

The rearrangement joins TRBV7-9 to TRBJ2-7; D remains ambiguous. Trimming cost V 1 base and J 3 bases, with 13 bases left between them. Germline-derived CDR1 and CDR2 are SEHNR and FQNEAQ (reference sequence). This CDR3 is built from 15 residues. The CDR3 is CASSLVSGRVYEQYF. The CDR3 DNA sequence: TGTGCCAGCAGCTTAGTCTCGGGCAGAGTCTACGAGCAGTACTTC. Using reference TRBV7-9 and TRBJ2-7 for the parts outside the CDR3, the full variable domain is DTGVSQNPRHKITKRGQNVTFRCDPISEHNRLYWYRQTLGQGPEFLTYFQNEAQLEKSRLLSDRFSAERPKGSFSTLEIQRTEQGDSAMYLCASSLVSGRVYEQYFGPGTRLTVT.

The CDR3 nucleotides are TGTGCCAGCAGTCGACAGCCCACCTACGAGCAGTACTTC. Translated, it gives CASSRQPTYEQYF. This chain joins TRBV28 and TRBJ2-7, with D maybe TRBD1 (5 bases). V lost 5 bases and J lost 2, with 10 bases in between. CDR3 length: 13 residues. Germline V lookup: CDR1 MDHEN, CDR2 SYDVKM.

This chain joins TRBV6-5 and TRBJ1-6; a weak D match, TRBD1 (5 bases). Trimming cost V 4 bases and J 6 bases, with 13 bases left between them. This CDR3 is 15 amino acids long. Germline loops: CDR1 MNHEY, CDR2 SVGAGI. In DNA form, the CDR3 reads TGTGCCAGCAGTTCGGGGCCGAGCCGTAATTCACCCCTCCACTTT. It yields the protein CASSSGPSRNSPLHF.

This clone has a single count. The chain combines TRBV28 with TRBJ1-5; weak D call: TRBD1 (5 bases). CDR1 is MDHEN, CDR2 SYDVKM, per germline. The length of the CDR3 is 14 residues. V lost 3 bases, J lost 6 bases, and 12 bases lay in between. In DNA, the CDR3 is TGTGCCAGCAGTTTTGCGGGGCAAGTTCAGCCCCAGCATTTT. Its translation: CASSFAGQVQPQHF.

The J gene is TRBJ2-7, the V gene TRBV7-8; D is possibly TRBD1 (6 bases). V was trimmed by 4 bases and J by 3 bases, leaving 16 bases between them. This CDR3 contains 15 residues. Germline values: CDR1 SGHVS, CDR2 FQNEAQ. The chain's CDR3 is CASSWNTGHNYEQYF. The CDR3 nucleotides are TGTGCCAGCAGCTGGAACACGGGACATAACTACGAGCAGTACTTC.

There are a few counts of this clone. The chain joins TRBV2 to TRBJ1-1; no reliable D call. Trimming cost V 7 bases and J 5 bases, with 17 bases left between them. Germline CDR1 and CDR2: SNHLY and FYNNEI. The CDR3 contains 14 residues. The CDR3 sequence: CASKVGRRPTEAFF. CDR3 nucleotide sequence: TGTGCCAGCAAGGTAGGCAGGCGACCTACTGAAGCTTTCTTT.

The chain couples TRBV7-6 to TRBJ2-2; D is undetermined. Germline assignment: CDR1 SGHVS and CDR2 FNYEAQ. The CDR3 has 12 amino acids. V was pared by 6 bases and J by 5 bases, with 7 bases between. The CDR3 region has the DNA TGTGCCAGCAGGAGTGGTACCGGGGAGCTGTTTTTT. Its translation: CASRSGTGELFF.

The V and J genes are TRBV30 and TRBJ2-3; tentative D call: TRBD1 (6 bases). The V gene lost 4 bases and the J gene lost 7 bases, with 12 bases spanning the gap. This CDR3 region has 12 residues. Germline-derived CDR1 and CDR2 are GTSNPN and SVGIG (reference sequence). The chain's CDR3 is CAWTRTVYTQYF. For the CDR3, the DNA is TGTGCCTGGACACGGACAGTCTATACGCAGTATTTT.

V gene TRBV7-8 combines with J gene TRBJ2-2; D unclear. The CDR3 covers 12 residues. CDR1 is SGHVS and CDR2 is FQNEAQ in the germline V gene. Trimming left V 1 base short and J 8 bases short, with 5 bases between. CDR3 loop: CASSLGLGELFF. CDR3 coding DNA: TGTGCCAGCAGCTTAGGATTGGGGGAGCTGTTTTTT.